The T cell receptor (beta chain) described here comes from a study of blood T cells in healthy people across ages. Study-level points and caveats: Estimates drawn from one million T cells were deemed to understate diversity.

At least ten counts were recorded for this clonotype. Its antigen is as yet unknown. The V and J ends lost 2 bases and 9 bases respectively, with 13 bases between them. This CDR3 comprises 13 residues. Germline V CDR1 and CDR2: MNHEY, SVGAGI. Primed by a sample-barcoded 5' primer and a J-beta primer mix, a second PCR proceeded for roughly 6 to 12 cycles. With 12 random nucleotides, a template-switch adaptor tagged each individual cDNA molecule. TCRdb passed the 5' RACE reads through MiXCR, listing each CDR3 protein once. This table holds about 930,000 distinct CDR3 sequences, about 29% found once. Separately, the same data were catalogued under a study of T cells of mothers and their children.

This receptor was obtained from a woman aged 40 to 49 in good health. Specimen: blood. The rearrangement joins TRBV6-5 to TRBJ1-2; tentative D call: TRBD1 (5 bases). For the CDR3, the DNA is TGTGCCAGCAGTTACGAGGGGCTCGATAGCTACACCTTC. It yields the protein CASSYEGLDSYTF.